The 32 T cell receptor beta chains given below trace back to one sample, sequenced in a study of Ad26.COV2.S vaccination and SARS-CoV-2 variants (dated by TCRdb to about 2021). In light of the paper, this sample's treatment or condition label describes: 19 received Ad26.COV2.S at low or high dose, single or two shots; roughly five received placebo; per-sample allocation not given. For vaccine and placebo recipients, repertoires were sequenced using samples collected on day 63 after the first injection. Preparation of the library involved the immunoSEQ multiplex PCR assay. TCRdb retrieved this table from immuneACCESS and kept in-frame rearrangements only. Not all clones are present; in checked studies, unresolved V genes account for under half, and no reason is known for the remainder. The sample table shows around 300,000 clones, and roughly 89% are seen once. Jointly, the top ten make up around 4.5% of the sample.

The material sequenced was peripheral blood, taken in a trial of Ad26.COV2.S vaccine versus placebo. These receptors came from a person aged 18-65 years who received the Ad26.COV2.S COVID-19 vaccine or a placebo.

A remark on this clone: The identical CDR3 is also encoded by other nucleotide sequences in the sample. V and J are TRBV2 and TRBJ2-5; D unresolved. Germline loops: CDR1 SNHLY, CDR2 FYNNEI. The CDR3 sequence is 13 residues long. V dropped 7 bases and J dropped 1 base, with 10 bases sitting between them. The DNA of the CDR3 is TGTGCCAGCACTTCATCACGCCAAGAGACCCAGTACTTC. It encodes CASTSSRQETQYF.

This sequence joins TRBV6-1 and TRBJ2-1, with TRBD2 matching over 10 bases. Germline lookup yields CDR1 MNHNS and CDR2 SASEGT. The CDR3 contains 15 residues. The J segment lost 8 bases and the V segment lost 1 base, leaving 5 bases of the junction unmatched. The DNA for the CDR3 is TGTGCCAGCAGTGAAGAGGCTAGCGGGGGATATGAGCAGTTCTTC. This sequence encodes CASSEEASGGYEQFF.

Only one count was recorded for this clone. The gene calls are TRBV12-3 or TRBV12-4 and TRBJ1-2; 7 nucleotides line up with TRBD1. This CDR3 has 13 amino acids. V gave up 1 base and J gave up 11 bases; unmatched junction bases: 7. CDR3 DNA sequence: TGTGCCAGCAGTTTAGGACAGGGAGCACCTTACACCTTC. Amino acids: CASSLGQGAPYTF.

This clone showed up just once. The chain recombines TRBV5-8 with TRBJ1-1; 10 bases agree with TRBD1. CDR3 length equals 16 residues. Germline V gene data show CDR1 as SGHTS and CDR2 as YDEGEE. The junction had 11 bases not matched to a gene; V was cut back by 7 bases and J by 2 bases. DNA of the CDR3: TGTGCCAGCGACAGGGGGCTGCGCGTCTTAAACACTGAAGCTTTCTTT. It is translated as CASDRGLRVLNTEAFF.

This chain joins TRBV7-8 and TRBJ2-1; 7 positions agree with TRBD1. This CDR3 is built from 15 residues. Per germline, CDR1 SGHVS and CDR2 FQNEAQ. V shed 3 bases, J shed 4 bases, and the junction held 6 bases outside the gene matches. The CDR3 loop reads CASSLGRGYYNEQFF. The CDR3 bases are TGTGCCAGCAGCTTGGGCAGGGGGTATTACAATGAGCAGTTCTTC.

The rearrangement joins TRBV20-1 to TRBJ1-2, with D tentatively TRBD1 (5 bases). The V and J ends lost 3 bases and 1 base respectively, with 18 bases between them. The CDR3 has 16 residues. In germline, CDR1 is DFQATT, CDR2 SNEGSKA (reference sequence). The CDR3: CSASRGTIQNNYGYTF. The CDR3 coding sequence is TGCAGTGCTAGTCGGGGGACCATACAAAATAACTATGGCTACACCTTC.

The chain combines TRBV5-1 with TRBJ1-1; D perhaps matches TRBD1 (5 bases). V was pared by 1 base and J by 3 bases, with 7 bases between. Germline loops: CDR1 SGHRS, CDR2 YFSETQ. CDR3 length: 13 residues. The CDR3 here is CASSLQGYTEAFF. In nucleotides, the CDR3 is TGCGCCAGCAGCTTGCAGGGTTACACTGAAGCTTTCTTT.

This chain links TRBV3-1 (or the pseudogene TRBV3-2) with TRBJ1-5; no clear D. The V end was cut by 3 bases, the J end by 6 bases, with 9 bases between. The CDR3 is made up of 13 amino acids. The V gene's germline CDR1 is LGHDT and CDR2 YNNKEL (reference sequence). The CDR3 sequence is CASSHLGFQPQHF. CDR3 nucleotides: TGTGCCAGCAGCCACCTTGGGTTTCAGCCCCAGCATTTT.

Here the CDR3 reads CAWRSAGTGTYEQYF. Written as DNA, the CDR3 is TGTGCCTGGAGGTCCGCCGGGACAGGCACCTACGAGCAGTACTTC. This chain links TRBV30 with TRBJ2-7, with 8 nucleotides matching TRBD1. The CDR3 sequence is 15 residues long. V shed 3 bases, J shed 2 bases, and the junction held 9 bases outside the gene matches. Germline V gene lookup returns CDR1 GTSNPN and CDR2 SVGIG (reference sequence). Full variable domain (remainder filled in from reference TRBV30 and TRBJ2-7): SQTIHQWPATLVQPVGSPLSLECTVEGTSNPNLYWYRQAAGRGLQLLFYSVGIGQISSEVPQNLSASRPQDRQFILSSKKLLLSDSGFYLCAWRSAGTGTYEQYFGPGTRLTVT.

The CDR3 DNA follows: TGTGCCAGCTCAGCTATTCTCACAGATACGCAGTATTTT. It codes for CASSAILTDTQYF. The chain carries TRBV18 and TRBJ2-3, with D hard to call. The CDR3 has 13 residues. V dropped 5 bases and J dropped 2 bases, with 8 bases sitting between them. Per the germline V gene, CDR1 is KGHSH and CDR2 is LQKENI.

V usage is TRBV11-2 and J usage is TRBJ2-3, with TRBD2 identical over 8 bases. V trimming: 2 bases; J trimming: 3 bases; junction bases outside the gene matches: 7. CDR3 length: 16 residues. Germline CDR1 and CDR2: SGHAT and FQNNGV. CDR3 sequence reads: CASSLQSGSNTDTQYF. For the CDR3, the DNA is TGTGCCAGCAGCTTACAAAGCGGGAGTAATACAGATACGCAGTATTTT.

The rearrangement joins TRBV28 to TRBJ2-5, with TRBD2 as a possible D gene (6 bases). The V end was cut by 4 bases, the J end by 5 bases, with 20 bases between. The CDR3 is 16 residues long. Germline V gives CDR1 MDHEN, CDR2 SYDVKM. The CDR3 protein is CASSSTRAPSGETQYF. In nucleotides, the CDR3 is TGTGCCAGCAGTTCGACAAGGGCCCCGAGCGGGGAGACCCAGTACTTC.

The chain carries TRBV12-5 and TRBJ2-7; no clear D. The CDR3 consists of 14 residues. The V gene lost 9 bases and the J gene lost 0 bases, with 15 bases spanning the gap. Germline V lookup: CDR1 LGHNT, CDR2 FRNRAP. As DNA, the CDR3 is TGTGCTAGCGCGAGCAAGCCACTCTCCTACGAGCAGTACTTC. It specifies CASASKPLSYEQYF.

The chain uses TRBV24-1 and TRBJ2-7, with 11 nucleotides matching TRBD1. With 4 bases clipped from V and 4 bases from J, the junction kept 5 bases outside the gene matches. The CDR3 totals 15 residues. Germline CDR1 KGHDR, CDR2 SFDVKD. The CDR3 protein is CATSDTGTGGYEQYF. CDR3 DNA sequence: TGTGCCACCAGTGACACCGGGACAGGGGGTTACGAGCAGTACTTC.

The chain carries TRBV29-1 and TRBJ1-2; 7 nucleotides match TRBD1. This CDR3 region has 13 residues. Germline V gene lookup returns CDR1 SQVTM and CDR2 ANQGSEA. V lost 3 bases, J lost 4 bases, and 5 bases stayed unmatched. The CDR3 sequence: CSVEGQPGYGYTF. CDR3 DNA sequence: TGCAGCGTTGAGGGACAGCCAGGCTATGGCTACACCTTC.

This clone has just one count. V usage is TRBV28 and J usage is TRBJ1-1; no clear D. This CDR3 is built from 17 residues. Germline CDR1 is MDHEN and CDR2 is SYDVKM. Trimming removed 0 bases at V and 4 bases at J, with 18 bases between. The CDR3, as DNA: TGTGCCAGCAGTTTATGGGCAGGAACGAAAAGCGGCACTGAAGCTTTCTTT. Protein sequence: CASSLWAGTKSGTEAFF.

V and J are TRBV3-1 (or the pseudogene TRBV3-2) and TRBJ2-2; possible D gene TRBD2, 6 bases. The CDR3 has 17 amino acids. In germline, CDR1 is LGHDT, CDR2 YNNKEL (reference sequence). Trimming took 3 bases from V and 7 from J, leaving 21 bases between them. The CDR3, as DNA: TGTGCCAGCAGCCAGGATTTCCGGGACTCCGGGCGCGGGGAGCTGTTTTTT. Its translation is CASSQDFRDSGRGELFF.

The chain joins TRBV30 to TRBJ2-5; TRBD2 matches at 13 bases. The V segment lost 4 bases and the J segment 2 bases; nucleotides outside the gene matches: 4. The CDR3 length is 15 residues. Germline V gives CDR1 GTSNPN, CDR2 SVGIG (reference sequence). CDR3 sequence (DNA): TGTGCCTGGAACCCGGGACTAGCGGGGCAAGAGACCCAGTACTTC. The encoded protein is CAWNPGLAGQETQYF.

This chain joins TRBV19 and TRBJ1-2; no clear D gene. Trimming pared 3 bases from V and 6 bases from J, leaving 11 bases between. Per germline, CDR1 LNHDA and CDR2 SQIVND (reference sequence). This CDR3 has 13 residues. CDR3 in amino acids: CASSIWTVNGYTF. CDR3 in DNA: TGTGCCAGTAGTATCTGGACGGTGAATGGCTACACCTTC.

The CDR3 DNA follows: TGCGCCAGCAGTCAATCGAGGCAACACACCGGGGAGCTGTTTTTT. This translates into CASSQSRQHTGELFF. The V call is TRBV23-1, the J call TRBJ2-2; D not certain. TRBV23-1 is an ORF, with its function uncertain. CDR3 size: 15 residues. Trimming shortened V by 0 bases and J by 3 bases, and 8 bases separated the two germline ends.

This clone was picked up one time. J is TRBJ1-1 and V is TRBV7-2; tentatively, D is TRBD1 (5 bases). Looked up from germline, CDR1 is SGHTA and CDR2 is FQGNSA. This CDR3 has 14 amino acids. The ends were cut back, 2 bases at V and 2 bases at J, with 9 bases in the middle. The CDR3 here is CASSLSGFNTEAFF. The DNA for the CDR3 is TGTGCCAGCAGCTTATCAGGGTTTAACACTGAAGCTTTCTTT.

This clone has a handful of counts. The genes are TRBV3-1 (or the pseudogene TRBV3-2) and TRBJ2-7; the D call may be TRBD1 or TRBD2 (5 bases each). Germline-derived CDR1 and CDR2 are LGHDT and YNNKEL (reference sequence). Between the trimmed V and J ends, which lost 5 bases and 0 bases, there was a span of 8 bases. The CDR3 extends over 13 amino acids. The CDR3 nucleotides are TGTGCCAGCAGCTGGGACGGCTCCTACGAGCAGTACTTC. Residues: CASSWDGSYEQYF.

The chain is built from TRBV7-9 and TRBJ1-1, with 8 bases aligning to TRBD1. Germline V gene sequence: CDR1 SEHNR, CDR2 FQNEAQ (reference sequence). With 5 bases clipped from V and 7 bases from J, the junction kept 6 bases outside the gene matches. This CDR3 has 13 amino acids. CDR3 nucleotides: TGTGCCAGCAGCGCCGCTGGGACAGGTGAAGCTTTCTTT. Translated, it gives CASSAAGTGEAFF.

The rearrangement uses TRBV2 and TRBJ1-5; D gene unclear. CDR3 size: 13 residues. Germline V gives CDR1 SNHLY, CDR2 FYNNEI. V lost 2 bases, J lost 6 bases, and 8 bases lay in between. The CDR3 bases are TGTGCCAGCAGTGAAACGGGAATTCAGCCCCAGCATTTT. The encoded protein is CASSETGIQPQHF.

This clone was seen only a few times. The chain links TRBV11-2 to TRBJ1-4; TRBD1 aligns across 8 bases. The germline V gene encodes CDR1 SGHAT and CDR2 FQNNGV. The length of the CDR3 is 14 residues. The junction had 1 base not matched to a gene; V was cut back by 2 bases and J by 5 bases. In DNA form, the CDR3 reads TGTGCCAGCAGCTTACAGGGGGCGAATGAAAAACTGTTTTTT. The encoded protein is CASSLQGANEKLFF. The entire variable domain, with the rest obtained from reference TRBV11-2 and TRBJ1-4, is as follows: EAGVAQSPRYKIIEKRQSVAFWCNPISGHATLYWYQQILGQGPKLLIQFQNNGVVDDSQLPKDRFSAERLKGVDSTLKIQPAKLEDSAVYLCASSLQGANEKLFFGSGTQLSVL.

The gene calls are TRBV5-4 and TRBJ1-6, with TRBD1 identical over 8 bases. The CDR3 is 16 amino acids. CDR1 is SGHNT and CDR2 is YYREEE in the germline V gene (reference sequence). J gave up 5 bases and V 5 bases, and 9 bases lay outside the gene matches. In nucleotides, the CDR3 is TGTGCCAGCAGAGCGACAGGGGCGTACGATAATTCACCCCTCCACTTT. This encodes CASRATGAYDNSPLHF.

The chain is built from TRBV5-1 and TRBJ1-2; 9 nucleotides line up with TRBD1. V lost 4 bases, J lost 8 bases, and 9 bases stayed unmatched. Germline V CDR1 and CDR2: SGHRS, YFSETQ. CDR3 length: 14 amino acids. The CDR3 loop reads CASSEGQGFGGYTF. CDR3 DNA: TGCGCCAGCAGCGAGGGACAGGGATTTGGAGGCTACACCTTC.

The rearrangement links TRBV13 to TRBJ1-2, with D perhaps TRBD1 (5 bases). V lost 2 bases and J lost 5, with 15 bases in between. Germline CDR1 PRHDT, CDR2 FYEKMQ (reference sequence). The CDR3 runs to 15 residues. The CDR3 protein is CASSLRDGVDYGYTF. CDR3 nucleotides: TGTGCCAGCAGCTTACGGGACGGCGTGGATTATGGCTACACCTTC. Full variable domain (remainder filled in from reference TRBV13 and TRBJ1-2): AAGVIQSPRHLIKEKRETATLKCYPIPRHDTVYWYQQGPGQDPQFLISFYEKMQSDKGSIPDRFSAQQFSDYHSELNMSSLELGDSALYFCASSLRDGVDYGYTFGSGTRLTVV.

The rearrangement links TRBV7-9 to TRBJ2-2, with D possibly matching TRBD1 (5 bases). Germline V CDR1 and CDR2: SEHNR, FQNEAQ (reference sequence). Trimming cost V 3 bases and J 2 bases, with 16 bases left between them. The CDR3 sequence is 17 residues long. The CDR3 loop is CASSFLPGRDNTGELFF. CDR3 coding DNA: TGTGCCAGCAGCTTCCTACCCGGCAGGGATAACACCGGGGAGCTGTTTTTT.

The V call is TRBV5-1, the J call TRBJ2-1; maybe TRBD1 (5 bases). This CDR3 has 13 amino acids. V gave up 7 bases and J gave up 8 bases, with 16 bases separating them. CDR1 and CDR2 (germline): SGHRS, YFSETQ. CDR3 sequence reads: CASSPGHSHEQFF. DNA of the CDR3: TGCGCCAGCTCCCCCGGACACTCACATGAGCAGTTCTTC.

This clone is a singleton in its sample. V gene TRBV7-9 combines with J gene TRBJ2-7, with TRBD2 matching over 12 bases. CDR1 is SEHNR, CDR2 FQNEAQ, per germline (reference sequence). Trimming took 5 bases from V and 7 from J; bases not matched to a gene: 6. The CDR3 contains 14 residues. DNA of the CDR3: TGTGCCAGCAGCCTAGGGGGGACTAGCGGGGAGCAGTACTTC. It translates to CASSLGGTSGEQYF.

The chain joins TRBV13 to TRBJ2-4, with 8 positions matching TRBD2. After removal of 5 bases from V and 2 bases from J, the junction contained 8 bases not matched to a gene. The germline CDR1 and CDR2 sequences are PRHDT and FYEKMQ (reference sequence). CDR3 length equals 16 residues. The CDR3 nucleotides are TGTGCCAGCAGCGGGACCCTAGCGGGCCCCAAAAACATTCAGTACTTC. Its translation: CASSGTLAGPKNIQYF.